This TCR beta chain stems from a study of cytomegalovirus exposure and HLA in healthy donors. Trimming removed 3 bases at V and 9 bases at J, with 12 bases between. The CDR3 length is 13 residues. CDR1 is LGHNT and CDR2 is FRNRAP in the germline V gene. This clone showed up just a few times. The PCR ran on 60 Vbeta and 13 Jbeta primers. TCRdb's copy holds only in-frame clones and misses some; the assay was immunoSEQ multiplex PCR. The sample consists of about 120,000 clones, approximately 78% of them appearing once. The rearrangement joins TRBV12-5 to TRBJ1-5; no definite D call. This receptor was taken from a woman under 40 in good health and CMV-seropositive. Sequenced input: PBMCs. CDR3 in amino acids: CASGFLHSWPQHF. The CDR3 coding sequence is TGTGCTAGTGGTTTTCTCCACAGCTGGCCCCAGCATTTT.